Listed here is a single T cell receptor (beta chain). This sample was taken from a study of cytomegalovirus exposure and HLA in healthy donors. Clones were sequenced by immunoSEQ multiplex PCR, and TCRdb holds only the in-frame ones, with some missing. The data contain fewer than 250,000 clones, about 82% of them singletons. CDR3 length: 15 amino acids. The ends lost 0 bases at V and 3 bases at J; junction bases unmatched: 3. The germline V gene encodes CDR1 SGHRS and CDR2 YFSETQ. Sequenced: PBMCs. The source is a woman between 18 and 29 years old in good health and CMV-seronegative. V gene TRBV5-1 combines with J gene TRBJ1-1; 9 positions agree with TRBD1. The CDR3 sequence is CASSLETGGYTEAFF. The CDR3 region has the DNA TGCGCCAGCAGCTTGGAAACAGGGGGCTACACTGAAGCTTTCTTT.